A single sample gave rise to the 16 T cell receptor beta chains below, sequenced in a study of patients and donors after allogeneic stem cell transplantation. TCRdb reanalysed the RT-PCR reads using MiXCR and keeps one entry per CDR3 protein. The sample includes 410,000 or so distinct CDR3 sequences, 15% to 20% of them seen just once. The sample was blood, either unsorted or a sorted T cell fraction (not recorded which). The receptors stem from a human donor who was either an allogeneic HSCT recipient or a stem cell or donor lymphocyte infusion donor (not recorded which). It is not recorded whose cells these are; they may come from a transplant donor.

This chain uses TRBV4-2 with TRBJ2-7; 7 nucleotides line up with TRBD2. CDR3 length equals 14 residues. CDR1 is LGHNA, CDR2 YNFKEQ, per germline. After removal of 5 bases from V and 6 bases from J, the junction contained 10 bases not matched to a gene. The CDR3 sequence is CASSTGLVSSEQYF. For the CDR3, the DNA is TGTGCCAGCAGCACTGGACTAGTTTCTTCCGAGCAGTACTTC.

The rearrangement joins TRBV7-8 to TRBJ2-5; weak D call: TRBD2 (5 bases). The CDR3 runs to 16 residues. Trimming shortened V by 2 bases and J by 2 bases, and 15 bases separated the two germline ends. Germline lookup yields CDR1 SGHVS and CDR2 FQNEAQ. The CDR3: CASSLFHRAAQETQYF. In DNA form, the CDR3 reads TGTGCCAGCAGCTTATTCCACCGAGCGGCTCAAGAGACCCAGTACTTC.

This clonotype occurred many times. The chain is built from TRBV5-1 and TRBJ2-2; no clear D gene. The ends were cut back, 4 bases at V and 6 bases at J, with 16 bases in the middle. Per the germline V gene, CDR1 is SGHRS and CDR2 is YFSETQ. The CDR3 has 15 residues. This chain's CDR3 is CASSPEVGKAGELFF. CDR3 coding DNA: TGCGCCAGCAGCCCTGAGGTGGGGAAGGCCGGGGAGCTGTTTTTT.

The CDR3 DNA reads as TGCGCCAGCAGCCTTTCCCCGACTAGCTCCTACGAGCAGTACTTC. Translating it yields CASSLSPTSSYEQYF. The chain has TRBV4-1 and TRBJ2-7; perhaps TRBD2 as D (6 bases). The CDR3 is 15 residues long. V lost 4 bases, J lost 0 bases, and 13 bases lay in between. CDR1 is MGHRA and CDR2 is YSYEKL in the germline V gene.

This clonotype was seen only a few times. CDR3 in amino acids: CASSQGAGQGPSYEQYF. The CDR3, as DNA: TGTGCCAGCAGCCAAGGGGCGGGACAGGGGCCGTCCTACGAGCAGTACTTC. The rearrangement uses TRBV4-2 and TRBJ2-7; TRBD1 agrees at 10 bases. Germline CDR1 LGHNA, CDR2 YNFKEQ. The V segment lost 1 base and the J segment 1 base; nucleotides outside the gene matches: 7. The CDR3 contains 17 residues.

This clonotype was picked up a small number of times. V gene TRBV28 combines with J gene TRBJ2-7, with 11 bases that match TRBD2. Germline V gene sequence: CDR1 MDHEN, CDR2 SYDVKM. With V trimmed by 5 bases and J by 6 bases, 12 bases remained unmatched. CDR3 size: 16 residues. The CDR3 loop reads CASSKEGLAGNCEQYF. The CDR3 DNA follows: TGTGCCAGCAGTAAGGAAGGACTAGCGGGTAATTGCGAGCAGTACTTC.

The rearrangement joins TRBV27 to TRBJ2-5; D possibly corresponds to TRBD2 (5 bases). Deletions cut 5 bases from V and 1 base from J, with 14 bases between. CDR1 MNHEY and CDR2 SMNVEV come from the germline V gene (reference sequence). This CDR3 is 15 amino acids long. CDR3 region: CASSPQGRRQETQYF. CDR3 nucleotides: TGTGCCAGCAGTCCCCAAGGGAGACGCCAAGAGACCCAGTACTTC.

About this clonotype itself: Mismatch with germline at one junction end may stem from a read error. The DNA for the CDR3 is TGTGCCAGCTCACCATTTCCCACCGGGGAGCTTTTTTTT. It codes for CASSPFPTGELFF. V usage is TRBV18 and J usage is TRBJ2-2, with a possible D match to TRBD2 (5 bases). The CDR3 sequence is 13 residues long. Germline V gives CDR1 KGHSH, CDR2 LQKENI.

V usage is TRBV20-1 and J usage is TRBJ2-4, with TRBD1 identical over 8 bases. This CDR3 is 14 amino acids long. V lost 6 bases, J lost 4 bases, and 8 bases stayed unmatched. Germline CDR1 and CDR2: DFQATT and SNEGSKA (reference sequence). In DNA form, the CDR3 reads TGCAGTGCAACGTCAGACAGGGGAAAAAACATTCAGTACTTC. Its translation: CSATSDRGKNIQYF.

The chain employs TRBV24-1 and TRBJ2-7; D gene unclear. The V and J ends lost 8 bases and 2 bases respectively, with 12 bases between them. In germline, CDR1 is KGHDR, CDR2 SFDVKD. The CDR3 has 13 amino acids. Here the CDR3 reads CATTVDLTYEQYF. The CDR3 DNA follows: TGTGCCACCACCGTCGACCTTACCTACGAGCAGTACTTC.

This clonotype was seen many times. The chain uses TRBV6-5 and TRBJ1-2; tentative D call: TRBD1 (5 bases). V was trimmed by 0 bases and J by 8 bases, leaving 16 bases between them. This CDR3 has 15 residues. CDR1 is MNHEY, CDR2 SVGAGI, per germline. CDR3 protein: CASSYSTREAGGYTF. In DNA form, the CDR3 reads TGTGCCAGCAGTTACTCGACCAGGGAGGCCGGAGGCTACACCTTC.

The sample holds a few counts of this clonotype. The chain links TRBV15 to TRBJ1-4; D possibly corresponds to TRBD1 (6 bases). Trimming left V 0 bases short and J 3 bases short, with 11 bases between. CDR3 length: 16 amino acids. Germline CDR1 reads LNHNV; CDR2 reads YYDKDF (reference sequence). CDR3 DNA: TGTGCCACCAGCAGAGATCGGCGGACAGCTAATGAAAAACTGTTTTTT. Translation: CATSRDRRTANEKLFF.

This clonotype was seen a few times. This rearrangement joins TRBV5-6 to TRBJ1-6; D gene ambiguous. The ends were cut back, 1 base at V and 7 bases at J, with 6 bases in the middle. Germline V gene data show CDR1 as SGHDT and CDR2 as YYEEEE. The CDR3 length is 13 residues. Written as DNA, the CDR3 is TGTGCCAGCAGCTTGAAACAAAATTCACCCCTCCACTTT. This encodes CASSLKQNSPLHF.

The chain carries TRBV4-1 and TRBJ2-1; 10 bases are shared with TRBD1. Germline lookup yields CDR1 MGHRA and CDR2 YSYEKL. The CDR3 is 15 residues long. Trimming cost V 4 bases and J 7 bases; bases outside gene matches: 7. This CDR3 is CASSPWDRGWNEQFF. CDR3 DNA: TGCGCCAGCAGCCCCTGGGACAGGGGCTGGAATGAGCAGTTCTTC.

This clonotype was found a few times. The rearrangement joins TRBV9 to TRBJ1-1; 7 bases fit TRBD1. Germline loops: CDR1 SGDLS, CDR2 YYNGEE. CDR3 length: 15 amino acids. The ends lost 0 bases at V and 3 bases at J; junction bases unmatched: 5. CDR3 sequence reads: CASSVEPQGDTEAFF. The CDR3 DNA is TGTGCCAGCAGCGTAGAACCCCAGGGGGACACTGAAGCTTTCTTT.

In this sample, this clonotype turned up a few times. This chain links TRBV4-1 with TRBJ2-2; 10 bases fit TRBD2. This CDR3 comprises 15 residues. CDR1 is MGHRA and CDR2 is YSYEKL in the germline V gene. V was clipped by 1 base and J by 7 bases; unmatched bases: 3. The CDR3 loop reads CASSQVLAGVGELFF. DNA of the CDR3: TGCGCCAGCAGCCAAGTTCTAGCGGGAGTCGGGGAGCTGTTTTTT.